This T cell receptor beta chain was captured by sequencing in a study of cytomegalovirus exposure and HLA in healthy donors. Study observations and caveats: The investigators catalogued 150 to 200 TCR beta chains as cytomegalovirus-associated. The classifier reportedly diagnosed cytomegalovirus status with high specificity and sensitivity. Within the 100 to 150 validation repertoires, first-cohort TCR clusters tended to co-occur, according to a later analysis.

Trimming pared 0 bases from V and 1 base from J, leaving 13 bases between. CDR3 length equals 16 residues. Per germline, CDR1 SGDLS and CDR2 YYNGEE. For this clone: Its target is unknown.

The donors were members of the 120-subject validation cohort (separate from the roughly 670-subject first cohort). Sequencing used immunoSEQ multiplex PCR; TCRdb keeps in-frame clones, though not all of them. The repertoire holds around 150,000 clones, 80% to 90% seen once, with about 7.9% in the top ten. Sequencing used PBMCs. J is TRBJ1-2 and V is TRBV9, with a possible D match to TRBD1 (5 bases). The sequence came from a woman aged 18-29 years in good health and CMV-seropositive. This CDR3 reads CASSVEPGRGNYGYTF. The DNA of the CDR3 is TGTGCCAGCAGCGTAGAGCCGGGGCGGGGTAACTATGGCTACACCTTC.